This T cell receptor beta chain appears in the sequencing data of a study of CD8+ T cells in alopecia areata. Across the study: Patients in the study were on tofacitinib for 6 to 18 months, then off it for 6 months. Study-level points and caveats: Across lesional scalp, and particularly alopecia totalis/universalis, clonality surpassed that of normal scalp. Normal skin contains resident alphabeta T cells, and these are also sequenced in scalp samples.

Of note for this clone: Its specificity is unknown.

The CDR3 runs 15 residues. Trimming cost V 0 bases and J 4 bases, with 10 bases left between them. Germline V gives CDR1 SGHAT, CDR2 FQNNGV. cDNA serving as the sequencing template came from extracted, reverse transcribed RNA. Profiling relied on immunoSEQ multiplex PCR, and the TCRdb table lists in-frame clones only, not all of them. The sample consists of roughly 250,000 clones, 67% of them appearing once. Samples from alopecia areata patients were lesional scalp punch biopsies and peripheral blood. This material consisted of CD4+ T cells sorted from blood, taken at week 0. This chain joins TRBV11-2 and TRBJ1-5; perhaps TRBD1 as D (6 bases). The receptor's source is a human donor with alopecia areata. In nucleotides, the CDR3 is TGTGCCAGCAGCTTAGATGGACAGAGGAATCAGCCCCAGCATTTT. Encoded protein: CASSLDGQRNQPQHF.